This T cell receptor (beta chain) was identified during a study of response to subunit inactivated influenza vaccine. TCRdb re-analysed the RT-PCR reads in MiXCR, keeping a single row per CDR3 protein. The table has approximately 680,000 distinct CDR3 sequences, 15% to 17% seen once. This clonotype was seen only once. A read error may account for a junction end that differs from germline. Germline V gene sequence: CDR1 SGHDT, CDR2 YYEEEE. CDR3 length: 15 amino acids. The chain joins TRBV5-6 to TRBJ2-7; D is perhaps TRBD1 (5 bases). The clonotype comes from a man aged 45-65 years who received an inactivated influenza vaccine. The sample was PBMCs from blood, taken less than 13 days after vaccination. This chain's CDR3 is CAISLGTDSSYEQYF. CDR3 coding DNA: TGTGCCATCAGCTTGGGTACAGACAGCTCCTACGAGCAGTACTTC.